This T cell receptor (beta chain) was obtained from a study of early T cells in non-severe SARS-CoV-2 infection. From the 5' RACE reads, TCRdb called clonotypes with MiXCR, one entry per CDR3 protein. The profile shows over 85,000 distinct CDR3 sequences, 13% of them singletons. The germline V gene encodes CDR1 SGHNT and CDR2 YENEEA. This CDR3 is 14 amino acids long. The V gene end was trimmed by 3 bases and the J gene end by 9 bases; junction bases not matched to a gene: 6. This clonotype was observed many times. V is TRBV11-3 and J is TRBJ2-1, with 9 bases aligning to TRBD2. Sequencing used whole blood. This TCR derives from an adult who was a healthcare worker with PCR-confirmed SARS-CoV-2 infection or an uninfected control (not recorded which). The CDR3: CASSFSGSRIEQFF. CDR3 DNA: TGTGCCAGCAGCTTTAGCGGGAGCCGCATTGAGCAGTTCTTC.